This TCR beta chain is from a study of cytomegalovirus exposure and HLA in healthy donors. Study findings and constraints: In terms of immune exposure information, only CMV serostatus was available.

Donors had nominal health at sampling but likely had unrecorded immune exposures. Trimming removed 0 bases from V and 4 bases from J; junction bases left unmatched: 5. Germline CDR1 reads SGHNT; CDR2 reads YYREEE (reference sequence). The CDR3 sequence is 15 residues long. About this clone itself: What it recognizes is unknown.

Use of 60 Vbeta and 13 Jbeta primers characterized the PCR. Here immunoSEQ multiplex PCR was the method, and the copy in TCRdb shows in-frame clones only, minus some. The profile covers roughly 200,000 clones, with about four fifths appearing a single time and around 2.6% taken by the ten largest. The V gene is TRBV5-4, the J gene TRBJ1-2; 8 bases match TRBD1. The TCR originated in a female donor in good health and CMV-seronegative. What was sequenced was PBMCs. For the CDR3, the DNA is TGTGCCAGCAGCTTGGCGGTTCAGGGGGCCTATGGCTACACCTTC. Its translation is CASSLAVQGAYGYTF.